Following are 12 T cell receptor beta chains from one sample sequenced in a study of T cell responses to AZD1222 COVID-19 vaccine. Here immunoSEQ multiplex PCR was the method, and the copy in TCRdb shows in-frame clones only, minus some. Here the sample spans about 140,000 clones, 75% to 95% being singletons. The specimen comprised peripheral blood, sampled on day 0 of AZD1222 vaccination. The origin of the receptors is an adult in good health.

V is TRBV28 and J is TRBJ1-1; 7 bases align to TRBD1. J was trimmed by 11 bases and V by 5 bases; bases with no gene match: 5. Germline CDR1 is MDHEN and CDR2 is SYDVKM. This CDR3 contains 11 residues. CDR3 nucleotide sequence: TGTGCCAGCAGTGTAGGGACAGCGGCTTTCTTT. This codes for CASSVGTAAFF.

CDR3 DNA: TGTGCCAGCGGGGGGTACGATGAGCAGTTCTTC. Its translation is CASGGYDEQFF. The gene calls are TRBV5-4 and TRBJ2-1; possible D gene TRBD2, 6 bases. Looked up from germline, CDR1 is SGHNT and CDR2 is YYREEE (reference sequence). The CDR3 has 11 residues. Trimming shortened V by 7 bases and J by 8 bases, and 10 bases separated the two germline ends.

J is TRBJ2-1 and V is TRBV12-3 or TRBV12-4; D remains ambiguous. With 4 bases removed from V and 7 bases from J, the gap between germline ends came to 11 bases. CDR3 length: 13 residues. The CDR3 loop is CASSSQAGNEQFF. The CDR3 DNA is TGTGCCAGCAGTTCCCAAGCTGGGAATGAGCAGTTCTTC.

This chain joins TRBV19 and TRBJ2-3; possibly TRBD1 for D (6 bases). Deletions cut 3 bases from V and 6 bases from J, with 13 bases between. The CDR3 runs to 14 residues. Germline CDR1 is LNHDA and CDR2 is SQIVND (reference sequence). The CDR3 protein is CASSMGAGVDTQYF. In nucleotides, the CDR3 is TGTGCCAGTAGTATGGGGGCTGGTGTTGATACGCAGTATTTT.

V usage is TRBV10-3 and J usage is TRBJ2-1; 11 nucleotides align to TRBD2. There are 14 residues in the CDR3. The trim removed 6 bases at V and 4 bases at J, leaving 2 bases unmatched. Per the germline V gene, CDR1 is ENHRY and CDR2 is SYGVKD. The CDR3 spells CAIRGLADYNEQFF. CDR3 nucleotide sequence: TGTGCCATCAGGGGACTAGCGGATTACAATGAGCAGTTCTTC.

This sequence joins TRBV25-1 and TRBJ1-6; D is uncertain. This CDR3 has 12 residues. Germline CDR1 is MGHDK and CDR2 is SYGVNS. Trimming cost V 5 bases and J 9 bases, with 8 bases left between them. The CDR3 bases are TGTGCCAGCAGTTACCTTACTTCACCCCTCCACTTT. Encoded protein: CASSYLTSPLHF.

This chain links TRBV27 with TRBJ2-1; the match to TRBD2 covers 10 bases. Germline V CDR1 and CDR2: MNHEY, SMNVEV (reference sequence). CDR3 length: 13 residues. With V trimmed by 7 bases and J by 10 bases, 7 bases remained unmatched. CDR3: CASTEGGLAEQFF. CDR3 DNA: TGTGCCAGCACCGAAGGGGGACTAGCGGAGCAGTTCTTC.

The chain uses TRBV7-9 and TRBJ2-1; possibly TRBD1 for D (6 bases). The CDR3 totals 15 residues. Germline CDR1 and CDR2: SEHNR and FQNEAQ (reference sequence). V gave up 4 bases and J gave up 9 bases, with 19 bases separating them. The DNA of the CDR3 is TGTGCCAGCAGCTCATCCATGACAGGTAATGGTGAGCAGTTCTTC. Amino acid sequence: CASSSSMTGNGEQFF.

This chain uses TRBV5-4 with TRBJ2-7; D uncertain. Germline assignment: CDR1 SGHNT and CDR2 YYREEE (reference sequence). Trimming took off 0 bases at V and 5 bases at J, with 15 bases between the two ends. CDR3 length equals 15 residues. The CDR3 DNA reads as TGTGCCAGCAGCTTGGCCGGCGTCACAGAAGACGAGCAGTACTTC. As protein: CASSLAGVTEDEQYF.

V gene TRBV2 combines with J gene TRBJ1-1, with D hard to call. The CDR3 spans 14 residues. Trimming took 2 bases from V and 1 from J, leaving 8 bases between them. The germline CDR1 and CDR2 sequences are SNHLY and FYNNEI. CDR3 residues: CASSEIRKNTEAFF. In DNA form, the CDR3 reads TGTGCCAGCAGTGAAATCCGGAAGAACACTGAAGCTTTCTTT.

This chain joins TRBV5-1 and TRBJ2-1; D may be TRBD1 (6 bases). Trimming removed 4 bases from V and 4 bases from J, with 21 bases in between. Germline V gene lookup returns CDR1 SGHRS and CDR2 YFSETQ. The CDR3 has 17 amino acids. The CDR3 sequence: CASSLLRGQGIYNEQFF. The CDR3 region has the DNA TGCGCCAGCAGCCTCTTAAGGGGTCAGGGGATTTACAATGAGCAGTTCTTC.

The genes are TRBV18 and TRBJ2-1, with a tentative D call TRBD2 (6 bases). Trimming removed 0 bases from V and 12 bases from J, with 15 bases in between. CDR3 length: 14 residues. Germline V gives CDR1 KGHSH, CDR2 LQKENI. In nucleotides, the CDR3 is TGTGCCAGCTCACCACCTCTAAGTCAGGAGGGGCAGTTCTTC. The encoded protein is CASSPPLSQEGQFF.